The 19 T cell receptor beta chains below were found in one sample sequenced in a study of Graves' ophthalmopathy and Graves' hyperthyroidism. As the template, RNA transcripts were used to amplify TCR beta CDR3 regions. First-round RT-PCR used HTBI primers; second-round multiplex PCR followed. In TCRdb, the multiplex PCR reads were re-called with MiXCR into one record per CDR3 protein. The sample contains 40,000 or so distinct CDR3 sequences, approximately 52% of which appear only once. The specimen was peripheral blood. These receptors were obtained from an adult man with Graves' ophthalmopathy.

Judged by abundance, this clonotype is medium-sized. This chain connects TRBV2 to TRBJ2-1; TRBD2 is a possible D gene (5 bases). This CDR3 is built from 16 residues. Trimming shortened V by 0 bases and J by 2 bases, and 11 bases separated the two germline ends. Germline CDR1 is SNHLY and CDR2 is FYNNEI. CDR3 sequence reads: CASSEAPDYTYNEQFF. CDR3 DNA sequence: TGTGCCAGCAGTGAAGCCCCCGACTACACCTACAATGAGCAGTTCTTC.

Many counts were recorded for this clonotype. The chain has TRBV9 and TRBJ1-3; TRBD1 is a possible D gene (5 bases). Germline CDR1 reads SGDLS; CDR2 reads YYNGEE. This CDR3 has 16 amino acids. V lost 0 bases and J 4 bases, leaving 14 bases between the germline ends. The CDR3 reads CASSVAPGLDGNTIYF. The CDR3 nucleotides read TGTGCCAGCAGCGTAGCCCCAGGGCTGGACGGAAACACCATATATTTT.

This clonotype was seen ten or more times. The genes are TRBV9 and TRBJ2-1, with D possibly TRBD2 on 5 matching bases. CDR1 SGDLS and CDR2 YYNGEE come from the germline V gene. CDR3 length equals 18 residues. Trimming took off 0 bases at V and 4 bases at J, with 20 bases between the two ends. The CDR3 sequence is CASSVVTGVGSPYNEQFF. For the CDR3, the DNA is TGTGCCAGCAGCGTAGTTACCGGGGTAGGTTCACCTTACAATGAGCAGTTCTTC.

CDR3 sequence reads: CSASIGQNTEAFF. Here the CDR3 DNA reads TGCAGTGCTTCAATAGGACAGAACACTGAAGCTTTCTTT. The chain recombines TRBV20-1 with TRBJ1-1; perhaps TRBD1 as D (5 bases). From germline, CDR1 is DFQATT and CDR2 SNEGSKA (reference sequence). Trimming took 5 bases from V and 1 from J, leaving 11 bases between them. The CDR3 sequence is 13 residues long.

This clonotype was seen only once. As the CDR3 is not closed by the conserved phenylalanine or tryptophan, this likely results from a read error. The DNA is left out, because the CDR3 cannot be placed on it with certainty; the CDR3 is given as TCRdb lists it. V and J are TRBV20-1 and TRBJ2-7; TRBD2, the table's D call, was not compared with the DNA. Germline-derived CDR1 and CDR2 are DFQATT and SNEGSKA (reference sequence). Counting both end residues, the CDR3 totals 8 amino acids. The CDR3 spells CSARDRAG.

The genes are TRBV9 and TRBJ2-7; tentative D call: TRBD1 (6 bases). V shed 4 bases and J shed 4 bases, with 27 bases lying between them. In germline, CDR1 is SGDLS, CDR2 YYNGEE. The CDR3 totals 18 residues. The CDR3 sequence is CASSPGTSNTGELYEQYF. CDR3 nucleotides: TGTGCCAGCAGCCCGGGGACATCGAACACCGGGGAGCTGTACGAGCAGTACTTC.

V and J are TRBV2 and TRBJ1-2; the D is unclear. The CDR3 is made up of 13 amino acids. Germline loops: CDR1 SNHLY, CDR2 FYNNEI. Between the trimmed V and J ends, which lost 2 bases and 4 bases, there was a span of 8 bases. The CDR3, as DNA: TGTGCCAGCAGTGAAAGTGGCACCTATGGCTACACCTTC. Translating it yields CASSESGTYGYTF.

This clonotype was observed at least ten times. A much more abundant neighbour one base away suggests this may be a read error. The chain carries TRBV20-1 and TRBJ1-2, with D possibly TRBD1 on 6 matching bases. Trimming took 0 bases from V and 4 from J, leaving 18 bases between them. The germline V gene encodes CDR1 DFQATT and CDR2 SNEGSKA (reference sequence). CDR3 length: 16 residues. DNA for the CDR3: TGCAGTGCTAGAGATCCCCGGGACAATGGGGTCTATGGCTACACCTTC. The encoded protein is CSARDPRDNGVYGYTF.

This clonotype was recorded many times. This chain links TRBV12-3 or TRBV12-4 with TRBJ2-5, with a weak D call TRBD1 (5 bases). The V end was cut by 4 bases, the J end by 2 bases, with 14 bases between. The CDR3 has 15 amino acids. The CDR3 loop reads CASSSRRRQQETQYF. Here the CDR3 DNA reads TGTGCCAGCAGTTCAAGACGGCGACAGCAAGAGACCCAGTACTTC.

The chain employs TRBV12-3 or TRBV12-4 and TRBJ2-2, with D unresolved. CDR3 length: 14 amino acids. Trimming shortened V by 3 bases and J by 7 bases, and 12 bases separated the two germline ends. The CDR3 loop is CASSFWSSGGELFF. CDR3 in DNA: TGTGCCAGCAGTTTTTGGAGTTCGGGCGGGGAGCTGTTTTTT.

This clonotype showed up many times. This chain links TRBV6-6 with TRBJ2-2; a possible D gene is TRBD2 (5 bases). CDR3 length: 15 residues. The V end was cut by 0 bases, the J end by 4 bases, with 9 bases between. Germline V gene lookup returns CDR1 MNHNY and CDR2 SVGAGI (reference sequence). The CDR3 sequence: CASSYSGGLTGELFF. CDR3 sequence (DNA): TGTGCCAGCAGTTACTCCGGCGGACTCACCGGGGAGCTGTTTTTT.

There are many counts of this clonotype. V usage is TRBV2 and J usage is TRBJ1-5; 9 bases match TRBD1. There are 15 residues in the CDR3. The germline gives CDR1 SNHLY, CDR2 FYNNEI. Trimming removed 4 bases from V and 8 bases from J; junction bases left unmatched: 9. CDR3 residues: CASSGLPGQGEPQHF. The DNA for the CDR3 is TGTGCCAGCAGTGGACTCCCGGGACAGGGCGAGCCCCAGCATTTT.

The rearrangement links TRBV29-1 to TRBJ2-1; the match to TRBD2 covers 11 bases. Unmatched junction bases numbered 8, after V lost 6 bases and J lost 1 base. Germline CDR1 is SQVTM and CDR2 is ANQGSEA. This CDR3 has 16 amino acids. The CDR3 DNA reads as TGCAGCGTGTTATCCTGGACTAGCGGGTCCTACAATGAGCAGTTCTTC. Its protein product is CSVLSWTSGSYNEQFF.

The chain has TRBV5-1 and TRBJ1-1, with 7 bases matching TRBD1. Trimming removed 2 bases from V and 3 bases from J; junction bases left unmatched: 10. The CDR3 is 16 residues long. The germline V gene encodes CDR1 SGHRS and CDR2 YFSETQ. In DNA, the CDR3 is TGCGCCAGCAGCTTAAGTTTCAGGGACAGTGACACTGAAGCTTTCTTT. As protein: CASSLSFRDSDTEAFF.

V and J are TRBV7-3 and TRBJ2-3; 9 nucleotides align to TRBD2. The CDR3 is 16 amino acids. Germline values: CDR1 SGHTA, CDR2 FQGTGA. Trimming cost V 2 bases and J 5 bases; bases outside gene matches: 8. The CDR3 is CASSLQAGGGVDTQYF. Here the CDR3 DNA reads TGTGCCAGCAGCTTACAAGCGGGGGGCGGGGTAGATACGCAGTATTTT.

In regard to this clonotype: The CDR3 does not end in the conserved phenylalanine or tryptophan, so this is likely a read error. The DNA is left out, because the CDR3 cannot be placed on it with certainty; the CDR3 is given as TCRdb lists it. The V call is TRBV19, the J call TRBJ1-3; the D call TRBD1 from the table was never checked on the DNA. Counting both end residues, the CDR3 totals 8 amino acids. Germline V gene sequence: CDR1 LNHDA, CDR2 SQIVND (reference sequence). CDR3: CASSIGDT.

The chain employs TRBV25-1 and TRBJ1-1; tentatively, D is TRBD1 (6 bases). Trimming shortened V by 5 bases and J by 7 bases, and 14 bases separated the two germline ends. Looked up from germline, CDR1 is MGHDK and CDR2 is SYGVNS. The CDR3 is 13 residues long. This CDR3 is CASSRQGSSEAFF. CDR3 sequence (DNA): TGTGCCAGCAGTAGGCAGGGGTCGAGTGAAGCTTTCTTT.

This clonotype was recorded at least ten times. The CDR3 DNA follows: TGCGCCAGCAGCCAAGATCCAAGACAGGGAAGCTATAATTCACCCCTCCACTTT. Amino acid sequence: CASSQDPRQGSYNSPLHF. This chain joins TRBV4-1 and TRBJ1-6, with 7 bases fitting TRBD1. V shed 0 bases, J shed 3 bases, and the junction held 8 bases outside the gene matches. CDR1 is MGHRA and CDR2 is YSYEKL in the germline V gene. This CDR3 region has 18 residues.

This clonotype was seen once. The chain links TRBV24-1 to TRBJ1-4; 10 positions agree with TRBD1. CDR1 is KGHDR and CDR2 is SFDVKD in the germline V gene. Trimming cost V 2 bases and J 3 bases; bases outside gene matches: 5. The CDR3 totals 17 residues. The CDR3 DNA reads as TGTGCCACCAGTGATTCCGGGACAGGGGCGTCTAATGAAAAACTGTTTTTT. Residues: CATSDSGTGASNEKLFF.